The 7 T cell receptor beta chains listed next were all sequenced from one sample in a study of T cells in women clearing cervical HPV infection. Repertoires were generated with immunoSEQ multiplex PCR, while TCRdb's copy carries only in-frame clones and drops some. The data show approximately 38,000 clones, and the top ten clones hold approximately 7.2%. The source material was blood buffy coat. The origin of the receptors is a woman aged 18-69 years with a cervical HPV16 infection that either progressed to CIN3+ or cleared (not recorded which).

About this clone itself: The sequenced fragment ends 3 residues before the CDR3 boundary, so the rest is inferred from the germline J gene. The rearrangement joins TRBV7-9 to TRBJ2-5, with D perhaps TRBD2 (6 bases). CDR3 size: 14 residues. Germline CDR1 and CDR2: SEHNR and FQNEAQ (reference sequence). Trimming cost V 8 bases and J 5 bases, with 18 bases left between them. CDR3 amino acids: CASGSGAIVETQYF. The covered CDR3 bases are TGTGCCAGCGGTAGCGGAGCGATTGTTGAGACC.

About this clone: The read gets to within 3 residues of the CDR3 end, and the germline J gene fills in the rest. The chain recombines TRBV7-8 with TRBJ1-1; no reliable D call. The CDR3 length is 11 residues. Germline V gene data show CDR1 as SGHVS and CDR2 as FQNEAQ. Trimming stripped 6 bases from V and 6 bases from J, with 8 bases between. This CDR3 reads CASSFRAEAFF. The DNA read from the CDR3 is TGTGCCAGCAGTTTTAGGGCTGAA.

Details on this clone: The CDR3 goes on 3 residues after the read ends, and that part is filled in from the germline J gene. The chain carries TRBV18 and TRBJ2-7, with 9 bases that match TRBD2. Unmatched junction bases numbered 6, after V lost 4 bases and J lost 2 bases. CDR1 and CDR2 (germline): KGHSH, LQKENI. CDR3 size: 15 residues. The CDR3 bases that were read are TGTGCCAGCTCACAAACGCGGGGGGGCCCCTACGAG. This gives the protein CASSQTRGGPYE. In full, the CDR3 reads CASSQTRGGPYEQYF.

The chain's CDR3 is CASSQGPQGSQPQHF. The CDR3 DNA, read in part, is TGCGCCAGCAGCCAAGGGCCCCAGGGCTCACAGCCC. The chain combines TRBV4-1 with TRBJ1-5; a possible D gene is TRBD1 (5 bases). The read terminates 3 residues ahead of where the CDR3 ends, so the germline J gene completes it. Germline V gene lookup returns CDR1 MGHRA and CDR2 YSYEKL. There are 15 residues in the CDR3. V lost 1 base and J 7 bases, leaving 14 bases between the germline ends.

On this clone: The read finishes 3 residues shy of the CDR3 end, and the germline J gene is used to complete it. This chain joins TRBV11-2 and TRBJ2-7; D might be TRBD2 (7 bases). Trimming removed 5 bases at V and 2 bases at J, with 13 bases between. Germline V gene sequence: CDR1 SGHAT, CDR2 FQNNGV. This CDR3 comprises 14 residues. Incomplete CDR3 DNA: TGTGCCAGCAGCCCCGGGGGGCTGCCCTACGAG. This encodes CASSPGGLPYE. The CDR3 in full is CASSPGGLPYEQYF.

About this clone: The read falls 3 residues short of the CDR3 end, and the missing part is taken from the germline J gene. The V and J genes are TRBV11-3 and TRBJ2-7, with D perhaps TRBD1 or TRBD2 (5 bases each). The V gene's germline CDR1 is SGHNT and CDR2 YENEEA. The germline V and J ends were trimmed by 2 bases and 5 bases, with 7 bases remaining between them. CDR3 length: 12 amino acids. CDR3 in amino acids: CASSLQGDEQYF. The sequenced CDR3 bases are TGTGCCAGCAGCTTACAGGGAGACGAG.

Notes on this clone: From the germline J gene comes the end of the CDR3, since the read stops 3 residues before it. Other DNA sequences in this sample translate to the same CDR3. This chain connects TRBV9 to TRBJ1-4; D is uncertain. The V gene's germline CDR1 is SGDLS and CDR2 YYNGEE. CDR3 length equals 14 residues. V lost 2 bases, J lost 3 bases, and 8 bases lay in between. CDR3 DNA (partial): TGTGCCAGCAGCGTTGGAGGGCCTAATGAAAAA. Translating gives CASSVGGPNEK. The entire CDR3 reads CASSVGGPNEKLFF.